The sequence of this TCR beta chain was determined in a study of spatial heterogeneity in lung cancer. Indicated time point: sample taken at primary tumor resection. Each CDR3 protein is one row after TCRdb ran MiXCR on the 5' RACE reads. The table shows about 92,000 distinct CDR3 sequences, with approximately 12% occurring only once. CDR3 size: 14 residues. CDR1 and CDR2 (germline): MDHEN, SYDVKM. V dropped 10 bases and J dropped 1 base, with 13 bases sitting between them. The material was PBMCs, obtained at surgery. The sequence came from a male donor with early-stage non-small cell lung cancer. The V and J genes are TRBV28 and TRBJ2-2, with a possible D match to TRBD2 (5 bases). In nucleotides, the CDR3 is TGTGCCACGGAGCGGACGGTGAACACCGGGGAGCTGTTTTTT. This encodes CATERTVNTGELFF.